This TCR beta chain appears in the sequencing data of a study of cytomegalovirus exposure and HLA in healthy donors. Study outcomes and limitations: For TCR beta chains, V- and J-gene trimming was later linked to a missense DCLRE1C variant. Analyses of presence/absence relied on an assumption of roughly uniform sequencing depth across donors. In vitro, three CMV-associated chains proved specific for CMV antigens.

As concerns this clone: What it binds is unknown.

The PCR was carried out with 60 Vbeta primers and 13 Jbeta primers. TCRdb's table, derived via immunoSEQ multiplex PCR, lists solely in-frame clones and lacks some. Counted here are around 120,000 clones, 79% occurring once; the ten biggest clones make up about 3.4%. Germline lookup yields CDR1 LNHDA and CDR2 SQIVND (reference sequence). CDR3 length: 15 residues. This sequence originates from a woman between 35 and 50 years old in good health and CMV-seronegative. The rearrangement links TRBV19 to TRBJ2-5, with 7 nucleotides matching TRBD1. The DNA end is a closer match to TRBJ2-7, so the J assignment may be wrong. Sequenced material: PBMCs. The CDR3 coding sequence is TGTGCCAGTAGTACTGCAGGTAGGGACAGCTACGAGCAGTACTTC. Its translation: CASSTAGRDSYEQYF.